This T cell receptor (beta chain) was profiled in a study of beta chain bispecific antibodies for T cell cancers (dated by TCRdb to the early 2020s). About the study as a whole: T cells from healthy donors were cocultured with T cell leukemia lines in the presence of bispecific antibodies, after which the depletion of each TRBV family was measured by TRBV sequencing of the surviving cells. Jurkat cells expressed surface TRBV12 (TRBV12-3), and HPB-ALL cells expressed surface TRBV5-5.

Unique molecular identifier barcodes were built into the libraries and used for clonotype quantification. Qiagen AllPrep DNA/RNA Micro kits were used to isolate total RNA, and an Agilent TapeStation was used to check RNA quality. TCR beta libraries were built by 5' RACE: cDNA synthesis followed by two PCR steps using TCR beta constant-region gene-specific primers. Sequencing of the TCR beta libraries was done on an Illumina MiSeq platform. The published analysis was carried out like this. MIGEC, MiXCR and VDJtools were used to process the reads. The frequency of each clonotype was calculated as the fraction of all unique molecular identifiers in the sample that belonged to that clonotype. Any TRBV gene that IMGT lists as a pseudogene or open reading frame, and is therefore nonfunctional, such as TRBV1, TRBV12-1 and TRBV21, was left out. TCRdb reworked the public reads: Q25 trimming with fastp, MiXCR clone assembly, productive beta chains retained. For every CDR3 protein sequence, its rows merge into one entry that carries the most common genes and DNA. Clone size and V and J calls follow TCRdb, not the original study. In all, the sample holds about 9,600 distinct CDR3 sequences, and about 2.4% of those were seen once. Around 70% of the sample goes to the ten largest clones.

The treatment or condition label on this specimen signifies: alpha-CD19 control bispecific (anti-CD19 x anti-CD3). For around 3 days, T cells were expanded from blood mononuclear cells using either the anti-CD3 antibody OKT3 or CD3/CD28 Dynabeads. Anti-CD19 bispecific antibody cocultures served as comparators for TRBV sequencing; in separate killing assays, anti-CD19 had no effect on Jurkat or HPB-ALL cells. The expanded T cells were grown in RPMI 1640 containing about 10% fetal bovine serum, recombinant human IL-2 (around 94 IU/ml) and IL-7 (roughly 5.4 ng/ml). Each coculture contained around 5 x 10^4 normal T cells, around 5 x 10^4 target cells and bispecific antibody in around 0.1 mL and was incubated for about 15 hours at 37 degrees C. Every bispecific antibody was made of two single-chain variable fragments, expressed in a single-chain diabody format carrying a His tag. Effector T cells came from healthy human donors; peripheral blood mononuclear cells were isolated from leukapheresis samples by Ficoll density gradient centrifugation.

This clonotype showed up many times. The antigen it binds to is not known. One base away there is no much larger clone; base qualities are not given. V ends up 5 bases short and J 4 bases short, with an unmatched junction base count of 12. The CDR3 contains 16 residues, cysteine and phenylalanine counted. The sequence is cut down to CDR3 DNA, 48 bases in frame from base 1. CDR1 and CDR2 were assigned from the germline V gene as SGHAT and FQNNGV. Study-wide conclusions, independent of this receptor: Compared with anti-CD19, anti-TRBV5-5 exposure reduced TRBV5-5 signal by about 98% and the closely related TRBV5-6 by around 90%. Every sequenced sample contained a mix of leukemia cell line cells and normal T cells, and most targeted TRBV signal came from the leukemia cells rather than from the normal T cells. Cross-reactivity of the anti-TRBV5-5 antibody with TRBV5-6 was attributed to high sequence similarity between the two genes. Relative to anti-CD19, the TRBV12-3 share of total TRBV signal was reduced by approximately 99% after anti-TRBV12 exposure, whereas a nonsignificant under 40% decrease was observed for TRBV12-4.

This receptor was taken from a human donor in good health. Some clones in this sample may be carry-over from other donors' samples. Recombination joined TRBV11-2 with TRBJ2-3, and TRBD1 aligns with 7 junction nucleotides. Sequences were derived from T cells from a healthy donor cultured with Jurkat leukemia cells, sampled from a culture containing an anti-CD19 bispecific antibody. At the DNA level, the sequence is TGTGCCAGCAGCCCCTTGACAGGGAGCTCGGCAGATACGCAGTATTTT. It translates as CASSPLTGSSADTQYF. Reference TRBV11-2 and TRBJ2-3 proteins supply the regions before and after the CDR3; the full variable domain is: EAGVAQSPRYKIIEKRQSVAFWCNPISGHATLYWYQQILGQGPKLLIQFQNNGVVDDSQLPKDRFSAERLKGVDSTLKIQPAKLEDSAVYLCASSPLTGSSADTQYFGPGTRLTVL.